This TCR beta chain was observed in a study of T cells in Graves' hyperthyroidism and ophthalmopathy. This clonotype was counted ten times or more. Amplified TCR beta CDR3 regions came from RNA transcripts. When the TCR CDR3 underwent first-round RT-PCR, the HTBI primer set was used. TCRdb reanalysed the multiplex PCR reads using MiXCR and keeps one entry per CDR3 protein. Found here are nearly 600,000 distinct CDR3 sequences, approximately 13% of them singletons; the top ten hold more than 4.5%. The blood sample predates any ophthalmopathy symptoms, coming from first hyperthyroidism diagnosis. The V segment lost 3 bases and the J segment 9 bases; nucleotides outside the gene matches: 0. This CDR3 is 11 amino acids long.

This receptor was identified in a woman younger than 45 with Graves' hyperthyroidism that later progressed to Graves' ophthalmopathy. Sequenced: blood. This sequence joins TRBV12-3 or TRBV12-4 and TRBJ2-5, with TRBD2 matching 8 bases. CDR3 residues: CASSLREAQYF. The CDR3, as DNA: TGTGCCAGCAGTTTGCGGGAGGCCCAGTACTTC.